The clone carrying this T cell receptor beta chain was seen once. Its antigen remains unidentified. The CDR3 loop spans 16 amino acids. Germline values: CDR1 SGHRS, CDR2 YFSETQ. The germline V and J ends were trimmed by 2 bases and 4 bases, with 17 bases remaining between them. Template material for amplifying TCR beta CDR3 regions consisted of RNA transcripts. The study used the HTBI primer set for a first-round RT-PCR of the TCR CDR3. TCRdb recomputed calls from the multiplex PCR reads with MiXCR, one row per CDR3 protein. Here the sample spans around 700,000 distinct CDR3 sequences, roughly 32% being singletons. This specimen belongs to a study of T cells in Graves' hyperthyroidism and ophthalmopathy. Study-level findings and limits: Blood also carried most thyroid clonotypes expanded above 0.001.

V and J are TRBV5-1 and TRBJ2-3, with D perhaps given as TRBD1 or TRBD2 (5 bases each). Sequencing was done on a sample of blood. This TCR derives from a woman in her thirties or forties with Graves' hyperthyroidism. Here the CDR3 reads CASSFGAPTGSDTQYF. CDR3 sequence (DNA): TGCGCCAGCAGCTTCGGGGCACCCACTGGCTCAGATACGCAGTATTTT.